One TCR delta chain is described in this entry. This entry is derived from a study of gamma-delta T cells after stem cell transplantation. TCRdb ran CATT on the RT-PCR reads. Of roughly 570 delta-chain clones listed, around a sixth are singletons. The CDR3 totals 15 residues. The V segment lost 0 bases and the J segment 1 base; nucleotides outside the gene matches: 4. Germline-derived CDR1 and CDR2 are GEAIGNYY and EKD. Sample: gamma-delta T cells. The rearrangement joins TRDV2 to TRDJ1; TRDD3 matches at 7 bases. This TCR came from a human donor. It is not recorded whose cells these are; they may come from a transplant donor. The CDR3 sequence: CACDTGLGCTDKLIF. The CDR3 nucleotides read TGTGCCTGTGACACCGGACTGGGGTGCACCGATAAACTCATCTTT.